This TCR beta chain comes out of a study of shared clonotypes between healthy human individuals. On this clone itself: Additional DNA sequences in this sample encode the identical CDR3.

V lost 6 bases, J lost 6 bases, and 15 bases lay in between. Germline V gene sequence: CDR1 MNHEY, CDR2 SVGAGI. The CDR3 contains 13 residues. Assay used: immunoSEQ multiplex PCR; TCRdb lists only in-frame clones, some missing. The sample holds about 2 million clones, about 95% seen once. Positive CCR7 selection of CD45RO-negative cells yielded the naive CD8 cells, and terminally differentiated effector memory CD45RA+ cells were excluded. The sample taken for sequencing was naive CD8+ T cells sorted from blood. The clonotype comes from a man aged 18 to 30 in good health. The V and J genes are TRBV6-5 and TRBJ2-7, with D possibly being TRBD1 (6 bases). CDR3 nucleotides: TGTGCCAGCAGCTTACAGGGCGCCGGCGAGCAGTACTTC. It codes for CASSLQGAGEQYF.